What follows are 30 T cell receptor beta chains derived from one specimen sequenced in a study of CD8+ T cells in alopecia areata. Described treatment: oral pan-JAK inhibitor, 5-10 mg twice daily. RNA extraction and reverse transcription yielded cDNA as sequencing template. Sequenced by immunoSEQ multiplex PCR; TCRdb stores in-frame clones only, minus some. The data show about 140,000 clones, approximately 80% seen once. The material was CD8+ T cells sorted from blood, obtained at week 4, from a patient treated with tofacitinib. All receptors derive from a human donor with alopecia areata.

The chain links TRBV29-1 to TRBJ2-7; D is possibly TRBD1 or TRBD2 (5 bases each). This CDR3 is built from 13 residues. V gave up 7 bases and J gave up 3 bases, with 16 bases separating them. Per the germline V gene, CDR1 is SQVTM and CDR2 is ANQGSEA. The CDR3 sequence: CSAGDGVGYEQYF. The CDR3 region has the DNA TGCAGCGCCGGGGACGGTGTTGGCTACGAGCAGTACTTC.

The J gene is TRBJ2-2, the V gene TRBV2; TRBD1 aligns across 7 bases. The V and J ends lost 6 bases and 0 bases, in that order; junction bases with no gene match: 10. The CDR3 contains 17 residues. CDR1 SNHLY and CDR2 FYNNEI come from the germline V gene. The CDR3 sequence: CASRSPNGTANTGELFF. The CDR3 DNA is TGTGCCAGCAGATCTCCGAATGGGACAGCGAACACCGGGGAGCTGTTTTTT.

This clone was counted many times. V is TRBV20-1 and J is TRBJ2-7; D is unresolved. Looked up from germline, CDR1 is DFQATT and CDR2 is SNEGSKA (reference sequence). This CDR3 has 11 residues. V shed 4 bases and J shed 2 bases, with 6 bases lying between them. Here the CDR3 DNA reads TGCAGTGCTACCCCCGCCTACGAGCAGTACTTC. Its protein product is CSATPAYEQYF.

This chain links TRBV27 with TRBJ2-7, with a possible D match to TRBD1 (6 bases). From germline, CDR1 is MNHEY and CDR2 SMNVEV (reference sequence). CDR3 size: 14 residues. V was shortened by 6 bases and J by 2 bases, with 14 bases between the two germline ends. CDR3 residues: CASRLTDRPYEQYF. CDR3 DNA: TGTGCCAGCAGACTGACCGACAGGCCCTACGAGCAGTACTTC.

The J gene is TRBJ2-3, the V gene TRBV5-4; 7 nucleotides align to TRBD1. Per the germline V gene, CDR1 is SGHNT and CDR2 is YYREEE (reference sequence). The J segment lost 7 bases and the V segment lost 4 bases, leaving 15 bases of the junction unmatched. The CDR3 is made up of 16 amino acids. CDR3 sequence (DNA): TGTGCCAGCAGCCGATCGACCGGGACAGCCGTTTATACGCAGTATTTT. Translation gives CASSRSTGTAVYTQYF. The full variable domain, completed using reference TRBV5-4 and TRBJ2-3, is ETGVTQSPTHLIKTRGQQVTLRCSSQSGHNTVSWYQQALGQGPQFIFQYYREEENGRGNFPPRFSGLQFPNYSSELNVNALELDDSALYLCASSRSTGTAVYTQYFGPGTRLTVL.

The chain uses TRBV7-8 and TRBJ2-4, with a tentative D call TRBD1 (6 bases). CDR3 length equals 17 residues. Looked up from germline, CDR1 is SGHVS and CDR2 is FQNEAQ. Trimming removed 1 base at V and 1 base at J, with 14 bases between. The CDR3 is CASSLEAGVFAKNIQYF. DNA of the CDR3: TGTGCCAGCAGCTTAGAGGCAGGGGTGTTCGCCAAAAACATTCAGTACTTC.

The rearrangement links TRBV7-9 to TRBJ2-3; perhaps TRBD2 as D (5 bases). The V end was cut by 5 bases, the J end by 1 base, with 16 bases between. Germline CDR1 is SEHNR and CDR2 is FQNEAQ (reference sequence). CDR3 length equals 16 residues. The CDR3 sequence is CASSTPQRRGTDTQYF. For the CDR3, the DNA is TGTGCCAGCAGCACCCCCCAGAGGCGGGGCACAGATACGCAGTATTTT.

The chain couples TRBV6-5 to TRBJ1-1; 9 bases line up with TRBD1. Germline-derived CDR1 and CDR2 are MNHEY and SVGAGI. The V and J ends lost 6 bases and 3 bases, in that order; junction bases with no gene match: 5. CDR3 length equals 14 residues. In nucleotides, the CDR3 is TGTGCCAGCAGCTGGGGACAGGGCCACACTGAAGCTTTCTTT. It is translated as CASSWGQGHTEAFF.

The V gene is TRBV30, the J gene TRBJ1-1; D gene unclear. This CDR3 is 13 amino acids long. Trimming left V 4 bases short and J 4 bases short, with 13 bases between. Germline CDR1 reads GTSNPN; CDR2 reads SVGIG (reference sequence). The CDR3 DNA sequence: TGTGCCTGGACGTGGGCCGTTTCCACTGAAGCTTTCTTT. It translates to CAWTWAVSTEAFF.

In its sample, this clone was seen once. V gene TRBV19 combines with J gene TRBJ2-1, with TRBD1 matching 7 bases. The CDR3 sequence is 16 residues long. Germline loops: CDR1 LNHDA, CDR2 SQIVND (reference sequence). The trim removed 1 base at V and 8 bases at J, leaving 11 bases unmatched. The CDR3 sequence is CASSIAAVTGKDEQFF. The CDR3 DNA reads as TGTGCCAGTAGTATAGCGGCGGTGACAGGGAAGGATGAGCAGTTCTTC.

The chain has TRBV6-5 and TRBJ2-1, with D perhaps TRBD2 (5 bases). Germline V gives CDR1 MNHEY, CDR2 SVGAGI. Deletions cut 2 bases from V and 8 bases from J, with 13 bases between. This CDR3 contains 14 residues. The CDR3 reads CASSYTGYSDEQFF. CDR3 sequence (DNA): TGTGCCAGCAGTTACACGGGGTATAGCGATGAGCAGTTCTTC.

This clone appeared a single time. The chain joins TRBV15 to TRBJ2-1, with TRBD1 as a possible D gene (5 bases). Trimming shortened V by 5 bases and J by 7 bases, and 12 bases separated the two germline ends. Germline V gene sequence: CDR1 LNHNV, CDR2 YYDKDF (reference sequence). This CDR3 contains 13 residues. DNA for the CDR3: TGTGCCACCAGCGCCTCTAGGGGAAATGAGCAGTTCTTC. Residues: CATSASRGNEQFF.

The chain has TRBV6-1 and TRBJ1-2, with D unclear. Trimming cost V 1 base and J 2 bases, with 8 bases left between them. CDR3 size: 14 residues. CDR1 is MNHNS, CDR2 SASEGT, per germline. The CDR3 DNA is TGTGCCAGCAGTGAAGAGGCGGGAAACTATGGCTACACCTTC. As protein: CASSEEAGNYGYTF.

The V gene is TRBV6-5, the J gene TRBJ2-1, with 8 bases lining up with TRBD2. CDR1 is MNHEY, CDR2 SVGAGI, per germline. J gave up 1 base and V 6 bases, and 5 bases lay outside the gene matches. The CDR3 is 15 amino acids. CDR3 DNA: TGTGCCAGCAGCCTCGGGGGGGCGTCCTACAATGAGCAGTTCTTC. Protein sequence: CASSLGGASYNEQFF.

J is TRBJ2-1 and V is TRBV30; D gene ambiguous. Per the germline V gene, CDR1 is GTSNPN and CDR2 is SVGIG (reference sequence). The CDR3 contains 15 residues. V was clipped by 4 bases and J by 0 bases, with 13 bases between them. CDR3 protein: CAWTLGPSSYNEQFF. CDR3 coding DNA: TGTGCCTGGACTCTCGGGCCGAGCTCCTACAATGAGCAGTTCTTC.

This chain joins TRBV7-8 and TRBJ2-1; the D gene is possibly TRBD2 (6 bases). From germline, CDR1 is SGHVS and CDR2 FQNEAQ. The CDR3 runs to 14 residues. The ends were cut back, 7 bases at V and 6 bases at J, with 16 bases in the middle. CDR3 loop: CASTGDSWTNEQFF. In nucleotides, the CDR3 is TGTGCCAGCACTGGGGACTCCTGGACCAATGAGCAGTTCTTC.

This chain links TRBV18 with TRBJ1-1, with D perhaps matching TRBD1 (5 bases). V shed 4 bases and J shed 7 bases, with 10 bases lying between them. The CDR3 spans 12 residues. From germline, CDR1 is KGHSH and CDR2 LQKENI. The CDR3 nucleotides read TGTGCCAGCTCACTCCGGGACGGTGAAGCTTTCTTT. Amino acids: CASSLRDGEAFF.

The rearrangement uses TRBV5-1 and TRBJ2-7, with no clear D. The germline V and J ends were trimmed by 0 bases and 0 bases, with 10 bases remaining between them. The CDR3 is 15 residues long. Germline lookup yields CDR1 SGHRS and CDR2 YFSETQ. The DNA of the CDR3 is TGCGCCAGCAGCTTGGAAACAGCTTACTCCTACGAGCAGTACTTC. Protein product: CASSLETAYSYEQYF.

Worth noting for this clone: A junction boundary mismatches the germline segment, possibly from a read error. The J gene is TRBJ2-1, the V gene TRBV5-4; 14 bases are shared with TRBD2. CDR1 SGHNT and CDR2 YYREEE come from the germline V gene (reference sequence). The CDR3 sequence is 17 residues long. The DNA of the CDR3 is TGTACCAGCAGCCCTGCGACTAGCGGGGGGGTATACAATGAGCAGTTCTTC. The encoded protein is CTSSPATSGGVYNEQFF.

The chain links TRBV4-2 to TRBJ2-5, with D maybe TRBD2 (8 bases). Per germline, CDR1 LGHNA and CDR2 YNFKEQ. V dropped 7 bases and J dropped 7 bases, with 25 bases sitting between them. The length of the CDR3 is 16 residues. CDR3 coding DNA: TGTGCCAGCACCCCGGAGCGGGGGCTACCAGGGGGGACCCAGTACTTC. Translation gives CASTPERGLPGGTQYF.

J is TRBJ2-5 and V is TRBV5-4; D unclear. The CDR3 runs to 13 residues. CDR1 is SGHNT and CDR2 is YYREEE in the germline V gene (reference sequence). Trimming removed 2 bases at V and 5 bases at J, with 10 bases between. The CDR3 spells CASSFGLGETQYF. In DNA, the CDR3 is TGTGCCAGCAGCTTCGGGCTAGGGGAGACCCAGTACTTC.

This clone has a single count. This sequence joins TRBV18 and TRBJ2-3, with TRBD2 identical over 7 bases. This CDR3 spans 14 amino acids. Germline loops: CDR1 KGHSH, CDR2 LQKENI. Trimming removed 2 bases from V and 6 bases from J; junction bases left unmatched: 5. This CDR3 reads CASSPDLLADTQYF. As DNA, the CDR3 is TGTGCCAGCTCACCAGATTTACTAGCGGATACGCAGTATTTT.

This clone appeared once. The chain uses TRBV5-6 and TRBJ2-7; TRBD1 agrees at 8 bases. Losses at the gene ends were 2 bases for V and 3 bases for J; bases not matched to a gene: 4. Germline V gene lookup returns CDR1 SGHDT and CDR2 YYEEEE. CDR3 length: 14 residues. CDR3 nucleotide sequence: TGTGCCAGCAGCTTTGGACAGGGATACTACGAGCAGTACTTC. Translation: CASSFGQGYYEQYF.

The gene calls are TRBV7-2 and TRBJ2-2, with a possible D match to TRBD1 (5 bases). This CDR3 has 14 residues. V lost 5 bases and J 0 bases, leaving 7 bases between the germline ends. The germline V gene encodes CDR1 SGHTA and CDR2 FQGNSA. CDR3 bases: TGTGCCAGCAGCCTACAGGCGAACACCGGGGAGCTGTTTTTT. This encodes CASSLQANTGELFF.

The chain recombines TRBV7-8 with TRBJ2-3, with 10 bases that match TRBD2. The trim removed 6 bases at V and 6 bases at J, leaving 6 bases unmatched. Germline assignment: CDR1 SGHVS and CDR2 FQNEAQ. The length of the CDR3 is 14 residues. DNA of the CDR3: TGTGCCAGCAGTCCCGGGACTAGCGATGATACGCAGTATTTT. As protein: CASSPGTSDDTQYF.

CDR3 residues: CASSYSGSRRKVEAFF. CDR3 bases: TGTGCCAGCAGTTACTCGGGTAGTCGACGTAAAGTTGAAGCTTTCTTT. The V gene is TRBV6-5, the J gene TRBJ1-1, with D unresolved. The CDR3 length is 16 residues. CDR1 and CDR2 (germline): MNHEY, SVGAGI. V was clipped by 0 bases and J by 7 bases, with 18 bases between them.

The chain is built from TRBV10-2 and TRBJ2-5; 8 bases match TRBD2. This CDR3 is built from 15 residues. The ends lost 6 bases at V and 2 bases at J; junction bases unmatched: 8. In germline, CDR1 is WSHSY, CDR2 SAAADI. The CDR3 nucleotides read TGCGCCAGCAGAAGGTCGGGGGGGGGTCAAGAGACCCAGTACTTC. This translates into CASRRSGGGQETQYF.

Written as DNA, the CDR3 is TGTGCCATCAGTGTACTTGGGGAGACCCAGTACTTC. Translation gives CAISVLGETQYF. This chain links TRBV10-3 with TRBJ2-5; no reliable D call. Germline CDR1 ENHRY, CDR2 SYGVKD. CDR3 size: 12 residues. V shed 4 bases and J shed 5 bases, with 8 bases lying between them.

The J gene is TRBJ2-1, the V gene TRBV4-2; D uncertain. Germline assignment: CDR1 LGHNA and CDR2 YNFKEQ. Trimming left V 9 bases short and J 0 bases short, with 18 bases between. The CDR3 spans 16 residues. The CDR3 nucleotides are TGTGCCAGTGCGACTGACTGGATGGGCTCCTACAATGAGCAGTTCTTC. Translation gives CASATDWMGSYNEQFF.

This clone showed up just a few times. V gene TRBV6-5 combines with J gene TRBJ2-7; tentatively, D is TRBD1 or TRBD2 (5 bases each). Deletions cut 5 bases from V and 0 bases from J, with 14 bases between. The length of the CDR3 is 15 residues. The germline V gene encodes CDR1 MNHEY and CDR2 SVGAGI. CDR3 amino acids: CASSKTGTVSYEQYF. CDR3 DNA: TGTGCCAGCAGTAAGACCGGGACGGTCTCCTACGAGCAGTACTTC.